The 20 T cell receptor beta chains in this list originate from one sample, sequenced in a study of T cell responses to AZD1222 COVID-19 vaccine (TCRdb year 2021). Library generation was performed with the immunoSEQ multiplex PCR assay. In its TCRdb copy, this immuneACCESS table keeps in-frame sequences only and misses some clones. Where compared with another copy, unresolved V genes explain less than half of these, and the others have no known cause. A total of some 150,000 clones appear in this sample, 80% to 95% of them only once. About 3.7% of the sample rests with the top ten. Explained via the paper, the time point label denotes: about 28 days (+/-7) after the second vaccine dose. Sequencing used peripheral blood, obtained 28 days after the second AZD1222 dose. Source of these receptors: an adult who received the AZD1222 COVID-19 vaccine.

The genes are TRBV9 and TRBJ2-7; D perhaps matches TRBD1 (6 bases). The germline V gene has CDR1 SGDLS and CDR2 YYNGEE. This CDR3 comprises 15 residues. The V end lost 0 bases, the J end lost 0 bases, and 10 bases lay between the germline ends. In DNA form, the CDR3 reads TGTGCCAGCAGCGTAGGAACAGGGAGCTCCTACGAGCAGTACTTC. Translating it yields CASSVGTGSSYEQYF.

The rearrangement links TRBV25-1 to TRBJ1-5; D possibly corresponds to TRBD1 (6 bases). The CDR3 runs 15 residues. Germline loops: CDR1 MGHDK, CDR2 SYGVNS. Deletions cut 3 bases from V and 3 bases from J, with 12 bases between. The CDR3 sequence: CASSDTGKDNQPQHF. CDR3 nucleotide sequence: TGTGCCAGCAGTGATACAGGGAAGGACAATCAGCCCCAGCATTTT.

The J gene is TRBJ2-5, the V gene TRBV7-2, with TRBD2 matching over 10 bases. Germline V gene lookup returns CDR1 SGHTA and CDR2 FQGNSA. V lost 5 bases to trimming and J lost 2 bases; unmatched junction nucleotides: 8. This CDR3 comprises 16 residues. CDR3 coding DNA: TGTGCCAGCAGCACAGGGACTAGCGTCTTACAAGAGACCCAGTACTTC. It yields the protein CASSTGTSVLQETQYF. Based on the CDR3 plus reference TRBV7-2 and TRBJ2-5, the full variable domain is GAGVSQSPSNKVTEKGKDVELRCDPISGHTALYWYRQSLGQGLEFLIYFQGNSAPDKSGLPSDRFSAERTGGSVSTLTIQRTQQEDSAVYLCASSTGTSVLQETQYFGPGTRLLVL.

The CDR3 DNA is TGTGCCAGCCTAAACGGCGGGACCCACACAGATACGCAGTATTTT. Its protein is CASLNGGTHTDTQYF. This rearrangement joins TRBV2 to TRBJ2-3; possible D gene TRBD2, 6 bases. The V end was cut by 8 bases, the J end by 2 bases, with 17 bases between. CDR1 and CDR2 from the germline V gene are SNHLY and FYNNEI. There are 15 residues in the CDR3.

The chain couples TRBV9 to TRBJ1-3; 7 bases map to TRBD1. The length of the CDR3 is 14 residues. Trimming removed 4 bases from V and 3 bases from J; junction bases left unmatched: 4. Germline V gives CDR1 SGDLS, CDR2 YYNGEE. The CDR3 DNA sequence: TGTGCCAGCAGCCTACGACAGGGTGGAAACACCATATATTTT. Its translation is CASSLRQGGNTIYF. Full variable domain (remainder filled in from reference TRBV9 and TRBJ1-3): DSGVTQTPKHLITATGQRVTLRCSPRSGDLSVYWYQQSLDQGLQFLIQYYNGEERAKGNILERFSAQQFPDLHSELNLSSLELGDSALYFCASSLRQGGNTIYFGEGSWLTVV.

As DNA, the CDR3 is TGTGCCAGCAGCCAGACCCCCGCCGGGGGCAATTCACCCCTCCACTTT. Translated: CASSQTPAGGNSPLHF. V is TRBV6-6 and J is TRBJ1-6; weak D call: TRBD1 (6 bases). V was shortened by 6 bases and J by 7 bases, with 19 bases between the two germline ends. CDR3 length equals 16 residues. Germline CDR1 and CDR2: MNHNY and SVGAGI (reference sequence).

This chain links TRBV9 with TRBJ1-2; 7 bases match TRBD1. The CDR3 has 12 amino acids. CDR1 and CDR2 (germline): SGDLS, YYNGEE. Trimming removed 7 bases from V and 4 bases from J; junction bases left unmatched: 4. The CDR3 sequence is CASQGESYGYTF. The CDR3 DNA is TGTGCCAGCCAGGGGGAGAGCTATGGCTACACCTTC.

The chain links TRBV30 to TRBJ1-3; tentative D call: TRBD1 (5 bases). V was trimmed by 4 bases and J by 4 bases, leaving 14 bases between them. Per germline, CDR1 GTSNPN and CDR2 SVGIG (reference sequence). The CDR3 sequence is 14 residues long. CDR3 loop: CAWMGDGLGNTIYF. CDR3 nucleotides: TGTGCCTGGATGGGGGACGGCCTAGGAAACACCATATATTTT. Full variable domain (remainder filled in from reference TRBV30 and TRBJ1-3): SQTIHQWPATLVQPVGSPLSLECTVEGTSNPNLYWYRQAAGRGLQLLFYSVGIGQISSEVPQNLSASRPQDRQFILSSKKLLLSDSGFYLCAWMGDGLGNTIYFGEGSWLTVV.

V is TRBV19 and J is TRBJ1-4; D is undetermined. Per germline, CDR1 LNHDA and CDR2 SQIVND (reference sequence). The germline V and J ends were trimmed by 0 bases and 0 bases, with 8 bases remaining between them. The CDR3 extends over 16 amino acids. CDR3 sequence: CASSIDLWATNEKLFF. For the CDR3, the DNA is TGTGCCAGTAGTATAGATCTTTGGGCAACTAATGAAAAACTGTTTTTT.

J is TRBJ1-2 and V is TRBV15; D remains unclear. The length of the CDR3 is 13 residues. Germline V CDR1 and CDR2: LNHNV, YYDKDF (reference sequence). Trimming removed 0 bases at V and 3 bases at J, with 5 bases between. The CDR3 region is CATSRDGYYGYTF. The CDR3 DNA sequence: TGTGCCACCAGCAGAGACGGCTACTATGGCTACACCTTC.

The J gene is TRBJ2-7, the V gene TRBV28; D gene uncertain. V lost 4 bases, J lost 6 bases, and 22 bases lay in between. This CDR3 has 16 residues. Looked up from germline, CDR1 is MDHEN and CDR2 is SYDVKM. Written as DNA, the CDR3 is TGTGCCAGCAGTTCCCGTCTAAGTCGTCCTTATGGCGAGCAGTACTTC. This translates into CASSSRLSRPYGEQYF.

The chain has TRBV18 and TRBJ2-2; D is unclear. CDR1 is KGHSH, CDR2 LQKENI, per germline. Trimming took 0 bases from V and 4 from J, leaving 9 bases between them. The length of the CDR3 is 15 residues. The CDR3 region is CASSPPGFGTGELFF. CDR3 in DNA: TGTGCCAGCTCACCACCAGGGTTTGGCACCGGGGAGCTGTTTTTT.

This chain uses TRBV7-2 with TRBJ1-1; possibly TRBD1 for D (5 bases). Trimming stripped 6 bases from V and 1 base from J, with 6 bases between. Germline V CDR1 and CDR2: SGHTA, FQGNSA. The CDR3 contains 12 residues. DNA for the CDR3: TGTGCCAGCAGTCAGGGGAACACTGAAGCTTTCTTT. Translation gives CASSQGNTEAFF.

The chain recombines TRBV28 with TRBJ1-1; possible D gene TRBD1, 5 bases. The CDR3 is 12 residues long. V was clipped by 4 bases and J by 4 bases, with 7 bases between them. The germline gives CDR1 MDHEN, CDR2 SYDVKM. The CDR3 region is CASSSRATEAFF. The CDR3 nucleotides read TGTGCCAGCAGTTCCAGGGCCACTGAAGCTTTCTTT. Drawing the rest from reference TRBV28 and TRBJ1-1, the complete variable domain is DVKVTQSSRYLVKRTGEKVFLECVQDMDHENMFWYRQDPGLGLRLIYFSYDVKMKEKGDIPEGYSVSREKKERFSLILESASTNQTSMYLCASSSRATEAFFGQGTRLTVV.

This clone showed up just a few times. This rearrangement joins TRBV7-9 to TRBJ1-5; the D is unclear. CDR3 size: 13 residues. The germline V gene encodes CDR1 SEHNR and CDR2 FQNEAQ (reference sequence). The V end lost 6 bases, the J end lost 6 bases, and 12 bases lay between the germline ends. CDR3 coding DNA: TGTGCCAGCAGTCTCAAATCAGGTCAGCCCCAGCATTTT. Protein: CASSLKSGQPQHF.

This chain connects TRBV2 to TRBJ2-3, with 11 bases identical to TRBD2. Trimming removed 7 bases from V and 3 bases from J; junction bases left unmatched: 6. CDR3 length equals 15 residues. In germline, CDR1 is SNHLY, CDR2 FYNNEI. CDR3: CASNLLAGETDTQYF. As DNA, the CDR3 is TGTGCCAGCAACCTACTAGCGGGAGAGACAGATACGCAGTATTTT.

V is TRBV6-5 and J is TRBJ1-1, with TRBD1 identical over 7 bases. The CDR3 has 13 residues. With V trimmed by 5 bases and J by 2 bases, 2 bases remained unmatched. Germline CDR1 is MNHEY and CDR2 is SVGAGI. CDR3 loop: CASSRDSNTEAFF. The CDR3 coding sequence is TGTGCCAGCAGTCGGGACAGTAACACTGAAGCTTTCTTT.

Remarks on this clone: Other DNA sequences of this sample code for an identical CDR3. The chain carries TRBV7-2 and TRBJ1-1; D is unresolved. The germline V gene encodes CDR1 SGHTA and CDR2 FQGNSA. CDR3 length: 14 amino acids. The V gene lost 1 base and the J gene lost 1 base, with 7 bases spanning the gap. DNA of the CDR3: TGTGCCAGCAGCTTAGTTGTTGGGAACACTGAAGCTTTCTTT. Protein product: CASSLVVGNTEAFF. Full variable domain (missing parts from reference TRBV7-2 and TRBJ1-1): GAGVSQSPSNKVTEKGKDVELRCDPISGHTALYWYRQSLGQGLEFLIYFQGNSAPDKSGLPSDRFSAERTGGSVSTLTIQRTQQEDSAVYLCASSLVVGNTEAFFGQGTRLTVV.

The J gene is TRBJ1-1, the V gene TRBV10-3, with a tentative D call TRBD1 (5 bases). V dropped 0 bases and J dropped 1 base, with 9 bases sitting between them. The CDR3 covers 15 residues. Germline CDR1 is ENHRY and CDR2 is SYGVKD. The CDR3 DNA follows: TGTGCCATCAGTGAGTCGGGGCGGGAGAACACTGAAGCTTTCTTT. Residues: CAISESGRENTEAFF.

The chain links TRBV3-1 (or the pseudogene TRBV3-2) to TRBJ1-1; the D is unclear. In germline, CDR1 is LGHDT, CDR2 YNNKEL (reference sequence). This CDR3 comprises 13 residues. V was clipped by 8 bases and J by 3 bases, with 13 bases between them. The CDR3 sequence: CASGKAMDTEAFF. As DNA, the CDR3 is TGTGCCAGCGGTAAGGCCATGGACACTGAAGCTTTCTTT.